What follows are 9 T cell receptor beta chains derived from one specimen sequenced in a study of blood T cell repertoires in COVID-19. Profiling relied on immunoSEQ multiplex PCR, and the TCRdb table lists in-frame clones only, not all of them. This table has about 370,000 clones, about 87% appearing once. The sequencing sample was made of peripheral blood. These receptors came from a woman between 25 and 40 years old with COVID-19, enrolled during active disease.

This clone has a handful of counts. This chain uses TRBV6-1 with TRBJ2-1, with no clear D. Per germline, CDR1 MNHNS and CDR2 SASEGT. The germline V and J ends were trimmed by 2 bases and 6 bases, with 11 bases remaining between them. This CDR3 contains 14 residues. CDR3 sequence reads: CASSEKVESNEQFF. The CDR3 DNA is TGTGCCAGCAGTGAAAAAGTGGAGTCCAATGAGCAGTTCTTC.

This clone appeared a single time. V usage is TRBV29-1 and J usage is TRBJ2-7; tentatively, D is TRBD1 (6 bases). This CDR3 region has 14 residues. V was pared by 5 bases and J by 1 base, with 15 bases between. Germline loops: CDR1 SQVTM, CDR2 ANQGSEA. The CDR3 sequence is CSVRQVKGSYEQYF. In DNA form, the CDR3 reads TGCAGCGTTCGACAGGTAAAGGGATCCTACGAGCAGTACTTC.

CDR3 nucleotides: TGTGCCAGCAGCTTAGGGCCAAAGCAGTACTTC. Its translation: CASSLGPKQYF. J is TRBJ2-7 and V is TRBV7-2; D remains ambiguous. This CDR3 spans 11 amino acids. Trimming left V 1 base short and J 8 bases short, with 6 bases between. Germline assignment: CDR1 SGHTA and CDR2 FQGNSA.

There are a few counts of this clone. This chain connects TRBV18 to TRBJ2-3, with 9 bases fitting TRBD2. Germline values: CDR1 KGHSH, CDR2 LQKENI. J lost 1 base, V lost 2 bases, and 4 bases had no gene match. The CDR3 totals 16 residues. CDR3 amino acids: CASSPAQRGGTDTQYF. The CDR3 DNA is TGTGCCAGCTCACCAGCCCAGCGGGGGGGCACAGATACGCAGTATTTT. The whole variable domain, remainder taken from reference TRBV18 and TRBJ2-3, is NAGVMQNPRHLVRRRGQEARLRCSPMKGHSHVYWYRQLPEEGLKFMVYLQKENIIDESGMPKERFSAEFPKEGPSILRIQQVVRGDSAAYFCASSPAQRGGTDTQYFGPGTRLTVL.

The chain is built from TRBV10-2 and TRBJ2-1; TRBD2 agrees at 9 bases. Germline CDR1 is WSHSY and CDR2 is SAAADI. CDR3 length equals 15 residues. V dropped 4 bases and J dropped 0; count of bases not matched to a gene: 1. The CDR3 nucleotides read TGCGCCAGCAGTGCGACTAGCGGCTCCTACAATGAGCAGTTCTTC. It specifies CASSATSGSYNEQFF.

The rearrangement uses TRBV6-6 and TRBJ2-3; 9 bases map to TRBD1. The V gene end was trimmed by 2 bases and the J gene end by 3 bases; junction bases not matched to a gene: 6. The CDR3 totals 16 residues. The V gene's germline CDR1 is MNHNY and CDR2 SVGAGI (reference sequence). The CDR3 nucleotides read TGTGCCAGCAGTTACCTACAGGGGGCGGTGACAGATACGCAGTATTTT. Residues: CASSYLQGAVTDTQYF.

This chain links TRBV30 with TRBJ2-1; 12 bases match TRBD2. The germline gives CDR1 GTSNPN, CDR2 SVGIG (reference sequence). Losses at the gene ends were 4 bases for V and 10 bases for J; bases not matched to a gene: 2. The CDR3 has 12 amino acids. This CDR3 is CAWTSGRGEQFF. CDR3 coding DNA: TGTGCCTGGACTAGCGGGAGGGGAGAGCAGTTCTTC.

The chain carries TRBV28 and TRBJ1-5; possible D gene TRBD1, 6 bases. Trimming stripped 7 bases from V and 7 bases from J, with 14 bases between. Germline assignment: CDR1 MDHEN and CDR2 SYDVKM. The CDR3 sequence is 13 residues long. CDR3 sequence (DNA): TGTGCCAGCATCGGGGGGCCGGCCCAGCCCCAGCATTTT. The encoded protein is CASIGGPAQPQHF.

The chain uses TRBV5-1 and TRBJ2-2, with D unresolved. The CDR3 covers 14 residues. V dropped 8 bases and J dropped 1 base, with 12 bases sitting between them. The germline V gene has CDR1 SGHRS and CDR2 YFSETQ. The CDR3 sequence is CASGPELNTGELFF. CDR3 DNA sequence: TGCGCCAGTGGGCCCGAACTGAACACCGGGGAGCTGTTTTTT.